This T cell receptor beta chain was recovered during a study of blood T cell repertoires in COVID-19. Sequencing used immunoSEQ multiplex PCR; TCRdb keeps in-frame clones, though not all of them. The data hold 200,000 to 250,000 clones, with more than 80% observed a single time. V lost 0 bases, J lost 10 bases, and 10 bases lay in between. Germline CDR1 and CDR2: MGHRA and YSYEKL. The CDR3 contains 14 residues. Across about two dozen US areas, participants ranged in age from 18 to 89 years. Recovery meant two consecutive negative NP/OP PCR tests, professional clearance, or resolved symptoms. Input material: PBMCs or T cells enriched from blood (not recorded which). The rearrangement uses TRBV4-1 and TRBJ1-6; possible D gene TRBD1, 6 bases. The clonotype was recovered from a middle-aged man who had recovered from COVID-19. This chain's CDR3 is CASSQDDRPSPLHF. For the CDR3, the DNA is TGCGCCAGCAGCCAAGATGACAGGCCATCACCCCTCCACTTT.